This T cell receptor beta chain was identified in a study of blood T cells in healthy people across ages. Unmatched junction bases numbered 5, after V lost 4 bases and J lost 5 bases. CDR3 size: 16 residues. This clonotype was observed a few times. Its antigen remains unidentified. A second 7 to 11 cycle PCR used barcoded and J-beta primers. Tags on each cDNA molecule came from a template-switch adaptor with 12 random nucleotides. Each CDR3 protein is one row after TCRdb ran MiXCR on the 5' RACE reads. Among 1,100,000 or so distinct CDR3 sequences listed, around 45% were seen once. Study-level points and caveats: With age, beta diversity per million T cells declined roughly linearly, significantly by 40.

The sequence came from a woman aged 55-70 years in good health. Sequenced sample: blood. This chain connects TRBV12-3 or TRBV12-4 to TRBJ2-1; 13 nucleotides align to TRBD2. DNA of the CDR3: TGTGCCAGCAGTTCCCCGGGACTAGCGGGACACAATGAGCAGTTCTTC. It specifies CASSSPGLAGHNEQFF.